The subject of this entry is one TCR beta chain. This sample is drawn from a study of T cells in tuberculosis. Across the study: In South Africa, adults with active tuberculosis were compared with IGRA-negative and latently infected IGRA-positive adolescents.

Germline CDR1 is SGHRS and CDR2 is YFSETQ. V dropped 0 bases and J dropped 6; count of bases not matched to a gene: 5. This CDR3 is built from 15 residues. Libraries were prepared by immunoSEQ multiplex PCR; TCRdb keeps only in-frame clonotypes and omits some of them. The sample has 30,000 to 35,000 clones; 85% to 95% are singletons. Sequencing used PBMCs. The clonotype originates from a donor aged 10 to 29 with latent tuberculosis or without tuberculosis infection. Some clones in this sample may be carry-over from other donors' samples. V gene TRBV5-1 combines with J gene TRBJ2-2, with 7 positions matching TRBD1. The DNA of the CDR3 is TGCGCCAGCAGCTTGGCCTCAGGGGGTCCCGGGGAGCTGTTTTTT. Amino acid sequence: CASSLASGGPGELFF.